The 26 T cell receptor beta chains in this list originate from one sample, sequenced in a study of CD8+CD57+ T cells in acquired aplastic anemia (dated by TCRdb to between 2017 and 2018). TCRdb records Illumina HiSeq 2000 as the sequencer. TCR beta VDJ combination and CDR3 sequence profiling used genomic DNA as the template. TCRdb took the public reads, trimmed them with fastp at Q25, ran MiXCR for clone calling and kept in-frame beta chains. Rows with one shared CDR3 protein collapse into an entry with the most common genes and DNA. The table for this sample lists about 180,000 distinct CDR3 sequences; roughly half of them were counted only once. About 1.8% of the sample belongs to the ten largest clones. Flow cytometry had shown CD8+CD57+ cell expansion in the patients selected for sequencing. The specimen sequenced was sorted CD4+, CD8+, or CD8+CD57+ T cells (not recorded which) from PBMCs. These receptors were taken from a human donor with aplastic anemia.

This clonotype was recorded many times. The V gene is TRBV20-1, the J gene TRBJ2-5; 7 bases map to TRBD1. The V gene end was trimmed by 2 bases and the J gene end by 4 bases; junction bases not matched to a gene: 4. Germline CDR1 is DFQATT and CDR2 is SNEGSKA (reference sequence). This CDR3 has 13 amino acids. CDR3 region: CSARFAGGETQYF. The CDR3 DNA reads TGCAGTGCTAGATTCGCAGGGGGAGAGACCCAGTACTTC.

The chain links TRBV19 to TRBJ2-3; the match to TRBD2 covers 7 bases. Trimming removed 3 bases from V and 0 bases from J; junction bases left unmatched: 3. Germline V lookup: CDR1 LNHDA, CDR2 SQIVND (reference sequence). The CDR3 is 15 amino acids. The CDR3 loop is CASSIGRESTDTQYF. The DNA of the CDR3 is TGTGCCAGTAGTATTGGGAGGGAAAGCACAGATACGCAGTATTTT.

The rearrangement links TRBV12-5 to TRBJ2-7, with TRBD1 identical over 11 bases. V was clipped by 4 bases and J by 13 bases; unmatched bases: 6. Germline CDR1 and CDR2: LGHNT and FRNRAP. The CDR3 sequence is 12 residues long. As DNA, the CDR3 is TGTGCTAGTGGTTCGGGACAGGGGGTCTACTACTTC. Translating it yields CASGSGQGVYYF.

The CDR3, as DNA: TGCAGTGCTGCGGGGGCGACGGGGTACGAGCAGTACTTC. As protein: CSAAGATGYEQYF. The genes are TRBV20-1 and TRBJ2-7; the D gene is possibly TRBD2 (7 bases). With 5 bases removed from V and 4 bases from J, the gap between germline ends came to 15 bases. Germline V lookup: CDR1 DFQATT, CDR2 SNEGSKA (reference sequence). CDR3 length: 13 residues.

The CDR3 here is CASSPNLTSSGNTIYF. In DNA, the CDR3 is TGTGCCAGCTCACCCAATTTGACCAGCTCTGGAAACACCATATATTTT. V usage is TRBV18 and J usage is TRBJ1-3; D uncertain. V was clipped by 3 bases and J by 0 bases, with 12 bases between them. The CDR3 runs 16 residues. Germline values: CDR1 KGHSH, CDR2 LQKENI.

V and J are TRBV24-1 and TRBJ2-1, with 8 bases that match TRBD1. The V gene end was trimmed by 5 bases and the J gene end by 8 bases; junction bases not matched to a gene: 10. CDR3 size: 15 residues. Germline V gene lookup returns CDR1 KGHDR and CDR2 SFDVKD. CDR3 bases: TGTGCCACCAGTGTATACGGACAGGGTTACCATGAGCAGTTCTTC. It specifies CATSVYGQGYHEQFF.

Points on this clonotype: This clone may be a read error of a much larger clone one base away. The chain uses TRBV6-1 and TRBJ2-3; D is perhaps TRBD2 (6 bases). The CDR3 loop spans 16 amino acids. In germline, CDR1 is MNHNS, CDR2 SASEGT. CDR3 sequence reads: CSSSPLAFPSSGTQYF. As DNA, the CDR3 is TGTTCCAGCAGTCCCCTAGCGTTTCCTTCCTCGGGTACGCAGTATTTT.

The sample holds many counts of this clonotype. V and J are TRBV10-3 and TRBJ2-5; weak D call: TRBD2 (5 bases). Between the trimmed V and J ends, which lost 4 bases and 4 bases, there was a span of 16 bases. This CDR3 has 15 residues. Germline V gene sequence: CDR1 ENHRY, CDR2 SYGVKD. The CDR3, as DNA: TGTGCCATCAGTGGTCCCGAGGGTTTAGGAGAGACCCAGTACTTC. It encodes CAISGPEGLGETQYF.

This chain links TRBV2 with TRBJ1-3; D is possibly TRBD1 (5 bases). Trimming removed 6 bases from V and 0 bases from J, with 9 bases in between. CDR1 is SNHLY and CDR2 is FYNNEI in the germline V gene. The CDR3 sequence is 14 residues long. For the CDR3, the DNA is TGTGCCAGCAGGGGGGAGAGCTCTGGAAACACCATATATTTT. Its translation is CASRGESSGNTIYF.

At least ten counts were recorded for this clonotype. J is TRBJ2-5 and V is TRBV6-2 or TRBV6-3; the D gene could be TRBD1 or TRBD2 (7 bases each). V lost 7 bases to trimming and J lost 9 bases, with 12 bases between them. Germline-derived CDR1 and CDR2 are MNHEY and SVGEGT. This CDR3 comprises 11 residues. The CDR3 region has the DNA TGTGCCAGCACCCAGGGGGGGGCCCAGTACTTC. This codes for CASTQGGAQYF.

The V call is TRBV20-1, the J call TRBJ2-3; D remains unclear. Germline V gene lookup returns CDR1 DFQATT and CDR2 SNEGSKA (reference sequence). V was clipped by 5 bases and J by 5 bases, with 11 bases between them. This CDR3 comprises 12 residues. CDR3 sequence reads: CSAPLHKDTQYF. As DNA, the CDR3 is TGCAGTGCTCCCCTACATAAAGATACGCAGTATTTT.

The rearrangement uses TRBV20-1 and TRBJ2-1; TRBD2 matches at 13 bases. The CDR3 has 14 amino acids. CDR1 is DFQATT and CDR2 is SNEGSKA in the germline V gene (reference sequence). Trimming took 2 bases from V and 6 from J; bases not matched to a gene: 1. DNA of the CDR3: TGCAGTGCTAGAACTAGCGGGAGGGCCAATGAGCAGTTCTTC. Its translation is CSARTSGRANEQFF.

This clonotype was counted at least ten times. The CDR3 region has the DNA TGTGCCACCAGCAGAGTCCCGACAGGGGCCTTAAACATTCAGTACTTC. Protein: CATSRVPTGALNIQYF. The genes are TRBV15 and TRBJ2-4, with 8 bases fitting TRBD1. CDR3 length equals 16 residues. The V and J ends lost 1 base and 6 bases, in that order; junction bases with no gene match: 8. Germline loops: CDR1 LNHNV, CDR2 YYDKDF (reference sequence).

The J gene is TRBJ2-3, the V gene TRBV2, with D unresolved. V was clipped by 4 bases and J by 1 base, with 9 bases between them. CDR1 SNHLY and CDR2 FYNNEI come from the germline V gene. The CDR3 runs 14 residues. The CDR3 sequence is CASSAGLGTDTQYF. The CDR3 DNA is TGTGCCAGCAGTGCCGGCCTCGGCACAGATACGCAGTATTTT.

Ten or more counts support this clonotype. This chain connects TRBV19 to TRBJ2-3, with 13 nucleotides matching TRBD2. This CDR3 spans 16 amino acids. In germline, CDR1 is LNHDA, CDR2 SQIVND (reference sequence). Trimming at V came to 4 bases and at J to 2 bases, leaving 3 bases not matched to a gene. CDR3 nucleotides: TGTGCCAGTAGTACGGGACTAGCGGGGTACACAGATACGCAGTATTTT. As protein: CASSTGLAGYTDTQYF.

V gene TRBV11-2 combines with J gene TRBJ2-2; 15 nucleotides align to TRBD2. Unmatched junction bases numbered 9, after V lost 5 bases and J lost 2 bases. Germline V gene data show CDR1 as SGHAT and CDR2 as FQNNGV. The CDR3 sequence is 19 residues long. CDR3 sequence: CASSPTRTSGGANTGELFF. The CDR3, as DNA: TGTGCCAGCAGCCCGACAAGGACTAGCGGGGGGGCTAACACCGGGGAGCTGTTTTTT.

In its sample, this clonotype was seen many times. This chain joins TRBV20-1 and TRBJ2-5; 12 positions match TRBD2. V was pared by 0 bases and J by 5 bases, with 13 bases of the junction left unmatched. This CDR3 is 18 amino acids long. Germline loops: CDR1 DFQATT, CDR2 SNEGSKA (reference sequence). The CDR3 region is CSARDPGASGRAWETQYF. DNA for the CDR3: TGCAGTGCTAGAGATCCGGGGGCTAGCGGGAGGGCCTGGGAGACCCAGTACTTC.

The V gene is TRBV7-9, the J gene TRBJ2-7; D is perhaps TRBD1 or TRBD2 (6 bases each). CDR1 and CDR2 (germline): SEHNR, FQNEAQ (reference sequence). This CDR3 has 13 amino acids. Trimming shortened V by 2 bases and J by 6 bases, and 11 bases separated the two germline ends. CDR3 in DNA: TGTGCCAGCAGCTTACCCGGGGGCGGCGAGCAGTACTTC. This sequence encodes CASSLPGGGEQYF.

The chain couples TRBV11-2 to TRBJ2-3, with 8 bases fitting TRBD1. This CDR3 region has 15 residues. Unmatched junction bases numbered 3, after V lost 1 base and J lost 3 bases. Germline V gene data show CDR1 as SGHAT and CDR2 as FQNNGV. This chain's CDR3 is CASSLGRGLTDTQYF. The CDR3 DNA follows: TGTGCCAGCAGCTTAGGCAGGGGGCTGACAGATACGCAGTATTTT.

There are a few counts of this clonotype. The genes are TRBV6-6 and TRBJ1-3; no reliable D call. The V end lost 0 bases, the J end lost 0 bases, and 9 bases lay between the germline ends. The CDR3 runs to 16 residues. Germline CDR1 MNHNY, CDR2 SVGAGI (reference sequence). The CDR3 DNA reads as TGTGCCAGCAGTTACTCGGTGGCTGTCTCTGGAAACACCATATATTTT. It specifies CASSYSVAVSGNTIYF.

This clonotype came up a few times. This chain connects TRBV6-5 to TRBJ1-1; 9 nucleotides line up with TRBD1. The J segment lost 2 bases and the V segment lost 4 bases, leaving 8 bases of the junction unmatched. This CDR3 is built from 16 residues. CDR1 and CDR2 from the germline V gene are MNHEY and SVGAGI. The CDR3 DNA reads TGTGCCAGCAGTTCAACAGGGGGCGCAAGAAACACTGAAGCTTTCTTT. Translating gives CASSSTGGARNTEAFF.

This clonotype has a single count. This chain uses TRBV20-1 with TRBJ2-1; 15 bases map to TRBD2. Germline V gene data show CDR1 as DFQATT and CDR2 as SNEGSKA (reference sequence). V lost 4 bases, J lost 9 bases, and 1 base stayed unmatched. This CDR3 is built from 13 residues. CDR3 loop: CSAKGLAGGEQFF. CDR3 sequence (DNA): TGCAGTGCTAAGGGACTAGCGGGAGGTGAGCAGTTCTTC.

This clonotype has more than one count but fewer than ten. This sequence joins TRBV27 and TRBJ1-1, with D unresolved. V lost 6 bases and J lost 3, with 14 bases in between. Germline V gene sequence: CDR1 MNHEY, CDR2 SMNVEV (reference sequence). CDR3 size: 14 residues. CDR3 in amino acids: CASRGLGFDTEAFF. The CDR3 DNA reads TGTGCCAGCAGAGGTCTGGGGTTCGACACTGAAGCTTTCTTT.

The chain joins TRBV5-1 to TRBJ1-1, with D perhaps matching TRBD1 (5 bases). CDR3 length equals 14 residues. V gave up 7 bases and J gave up 0 bases, with 13 bases separating them. Germline loops: CDR1 SGHRS, CDR2 YFSETQ. CDR3 nucleotides: TGCGCCAGCGGCTACAGGTACATGAACACTGAAGCTTTCTTT. This gives the protein CASGYRYMNTEAFF.

This clonotype was detected many times. The chain is built from TRBV20-1 and TRBJ2-3; 9 bases line up with TRBD1. Germline V lookup: CDR1 DFQATT, CDR2 SNEGSKA (reference sequence). This CDR3 is 14 amino acids long. The V gene end was trimmed by 6 bases and the J gene end by 7 bases; junction bases not matched to a gene: 11. In nucleotides, the CDR3 is TGCAGTGCGATGGACAGGGGTGTGATCTATACGCAGTATTTT. It codes for CSAMDRGVIYTQYF.

This sequence joins TRBV15 and TRBJ2-7; D is unclear. CDR1 and CDR2 (germline): LNHNV, YYDKDF (reference sequence). V dropped 3 bases and J dropped 4 bases, with 19 bases sitting between them. The length of the CDR3 is 16 residues. The CDR3 spells CATSSPMRVGAYEQYF. The CDR3 nucleotides read TGTGCCACCAGCAGTCCCATGCGTGTGGGCGCGTACGAGCAGTACTTC.